The clone carrying this TCR beta chain has more than one count but fewer than ten. Its antigen remains unknown. Separation from the roughly 670-subject first cohort characterized the approximately 120-subject validation cohort, to which the donors belonged. This record comes from a study of cytomegalovirus exposure and HLA in healthy donors. Across the study: The 110 or so validation repertoires used a platform that matched the one used for the 550 to 800 first-cohort repertoires, as a later analysis reported. Study-wide results and caveats: In vitro data verified a few CMV-associated chains as specific for CMV antigens. For cytomegalovirus status, the classifier reportedly gave diagnoses with high specificity and sensitivity.

Assay: immunoSEQ multiplex PCR; the TCRdb copy retains only in-frame clones and omits some. This sample carries hundreds of thousands of clones, about 88% of them seen once, and the ten largest clones take about 12%. The CDR3 extends over 15 amino acids. V dropped 4 bases and J dropped 4; count of bases not matched to a gene: 3. CDR1 and CDR2 (germline): MDHEN, SYDVKM. This sequence was found in a young man in good health and CMV-seropositive. The gene calls are TRBV28 and TRBJ2-3; 12 bases align to TRBD2. The sample taken for sequencing was PBMCs. CDR3 sequence: CASSSRLAGADTQYF. CDR3 bases: TGTGCCAGCAGTTCCCGACTAGCGGGAGCAGATACGCAGTATTTT.